This TCR beta chain was captured in a study of T cells after yellow fever vaccination. Overall study context: CD3, CD45RA, CCR7 and CD95 defined the sorted EM, EMRA, CM and Tscm memory subsets.

A single record per CDR3 protein comes from TCRdb applying MiXCR to the 5' RACE reads. The sample lists 50,000 to 75,000 distinct CDR3 sequences, about 5.6% occurring once. From germline, CDR1 is DFQATT and CDR2 SNEGSKA (reference sequence). Losses at the gene ends were 6 bases for V and 5 bases for J; bases not matched to a gene: 5. The CDR3 spans 12 residues. Findings and caveats of the study: Most clones from primary vaccination were detected again post-booster (about 96% CD4, approximately 90% CD8). Within the sorted memory subsets, almost all vaccine-responding clonotypes could not be detected on day 0. Across the CD4 and CD8 compartments, a small share of clonotypes was present in both.

This clonotype showed up many times. Sequencing was performed on PBMCs, either bulk or a sorted T-cell subset (CD4+, CD8+, memory, or dextramer-sorted; not recorded which), taken on the day of the yellow fever booster vaccination. The receptor was derived from a man younger than 30 who received the YFV17D yellow fever vaccine. V and J are TRBV20-1 and TRBJ1-1; 8 bases map to TRBD1. The CDR3 nucleotides read TGCAGTGCGAACAGGGGGGATACTGAAGCTTTCTTT. It translates to CSANRGDTEAFF.